These T cell receptor beta chains were read from a single sample in a study of STAT5B mutations in CD4+ large granular lymphocyte leukemia. The repertoire was sequenced with immunoSEQ multiplex PCR; TCRdb's copy has only in-frame clones and lacks some. This table has 45,000 to 55,000 clones, roughly two thirds appearing once. Sequenced material: CD4+ T cells from blood buffy coats. All receptors come from a human donor in good health. Each CDR3 is given with its conserved first and last residue. The order of the fields is J gene, V gene, D gene, CDR3 protein. The D gene is left open where the match is weak.

j_gene: TRBJ1-5
v_gene: TRBV5-1
d_gene: .
CDR3aa: CASRGCTQHF

j_gene: TRBJ2-2
v_gene: TRBV10-3
d_gene: TRBD1
CDR3aa: CAISERLGQGMTGELFF

j_gene: TRBJ2-1
v_gene: TRBV14
d_gene: .
CDR3aa: CASSYPRSGSYNEQFF

j_gene: TRBJ2-5
v_gene: TRBV11-1
d_gene: .
CDR3aa: CASSTIGLQETQYF

j_gene: TRBJ2-2
v_gene: TRBV7-3
d_gene: TRBD1
CDR3aa: CASSLEGQPNTGELFF

j_gene: TRBJ2-3
v_gene: TRBV27
d_gene: .
CDR3aa: CASSLSRPESRTDTQYF

j_gene: TRBJ1-1
v_gene: TRBV19
d_gene: .
CDR3aa: CASLFGTEAFF

j_gene: TRBJ1-1
v_gene: TRBV5-5
d_gene: TRBD1
CDR3aa: CASSPPRRGRTEAFF

j_gene: TRBJ2-7
v_gene: TRBV28
d_gene: TRBD1
CDR3aa: CASSQQGALSEQYF

j_gene: TRBJ1-5
v_gene: TRBV5-1
d_gene: .
CDR3aa: CASSDGEAQHF

j_gene: TRBJ1-5
v_gene: TRBV7-2
d_gene: .
CDR3aa: CASSLVTHLSNQPQHF

j_gene: TRBJ2-1
v_gene: TRBV7-8
d_gene: TRBD1
CDR3aa: CASSLTGEKYREQFF

j_gene: TRBJ2-3
v_gene: TRBV5-1
d_gene: .
CDR3aa: CASSLAVTGEADTQYF

j_gene: TRBJ2-3
v_gene: TRBV18
d_gene: .
CDR3aa: CASSPGRTKTITDTQYF

j_gene: TRBJ1-2
v_gene: TRBV10-3
d_gene: .
CDR3aa: CAISDQLDHGYTF

j_gene: TRBJ2-1
v_gene: TRBV5-1
d_gene: .
CDR3aa: CASRTRVDNEQFF

j_gene: TRBJ1-2
v_gene: TRBV6-5
d_gene: .
CDR3aa: CASSPTRIYGYTF

j_gene: TRBJ2-1
v_gene: TRBV10-3
d_gene: TRBD2
CDR3aa: CAISSGLAGTNPNNEQFF

j_gene: TRBJ1-1
v_gene: TRBV7-2
d_gene: TRBD1
CDR3aa: CASSPRTGMSFF

j_gene: TRBJ1-1
v_gene: TRBV28
d_gene: .
CDR3aa: CATLRGGLDTEAFF

j_gene: TRBJ2-7
v_gene: TRBV10-3
d_gene: TRBD1
CDR3aa: CAISDGTATYEQYF

j_gene: TRBJ1-6
v_gene: TRBV6-5
d_gene: .
CDR3aa: CASSYSRDSPLHF

j_gene: TRBJ2-2
v_gene: TRBV21-1
d_gene: .
CDR3aa: CASSKPPDRDTGELFF

j_gene: TRBJ1-1
v_gene: TRBV28
d_gene: .
CDR3aa: CASISQGRNTEAFF

j_gene: TRBJ2-1
v_gene: TRBV9
d_gene: .
CDR3aa: CASSVASYNEQFF

j_gene: TRBJ1-2
v_gene: TRBV7-2
d_gene: .
CDR3aa: CASSLYQENYGYTF

j_gene: TRBJ1-2
v_gene: TRBV6-1
d_gene: .
CDR3aa: CASSEGPLQGTNYGYTF